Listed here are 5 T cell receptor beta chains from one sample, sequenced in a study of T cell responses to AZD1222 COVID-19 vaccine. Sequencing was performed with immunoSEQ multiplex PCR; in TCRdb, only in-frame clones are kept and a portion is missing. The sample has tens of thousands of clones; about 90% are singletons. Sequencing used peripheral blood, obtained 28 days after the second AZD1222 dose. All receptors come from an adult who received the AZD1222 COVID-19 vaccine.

The DNA for the CDR3 is TGTGCCAGCTCCCCGGGACAGGGTAACTATGGCTACACCTTC. The encoded protein is CASSPGQGNYGYTF. The chain combines TRBV2 with TRBJ1-2; 9 nucleotides align to TRBD1. CDR3 length: 14 amino acids. Germline V gene sequence: CDR1 SNHLY, CDR2 FYNNEI. V lost 8 bases and J lost 1; bases outside the gene matches: 5. Full variable domain (missing parts from reference TRBV2 and TRBJ1-2): EPEVTQTPSHQVTQMGQEVILRCVPISNHLYFYWYRQILGQKVEFLVSFYNNEISEKSEIFDDQFSVERPDGSNFTLKIRSTKLEDSAMYFCASSPGQGNYGYTFGSGTRLTVV.

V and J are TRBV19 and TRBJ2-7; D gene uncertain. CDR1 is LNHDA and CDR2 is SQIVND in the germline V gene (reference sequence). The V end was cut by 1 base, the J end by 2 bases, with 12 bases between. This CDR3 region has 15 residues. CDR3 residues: CASSIAGNRPYEQYF. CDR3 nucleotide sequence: TGTGCCAGTAGTATAGCTGGGAATCGCCCCTACGAGCAGTACTTC.

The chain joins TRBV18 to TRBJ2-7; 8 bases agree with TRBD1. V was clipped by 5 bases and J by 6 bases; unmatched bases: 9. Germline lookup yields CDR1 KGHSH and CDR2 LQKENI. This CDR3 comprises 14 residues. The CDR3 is CASSFSQGVTEQYF. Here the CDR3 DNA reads TGTGCCAGCTCATTTTCACAGGGGGTGACCGAGCAGTACTTC.

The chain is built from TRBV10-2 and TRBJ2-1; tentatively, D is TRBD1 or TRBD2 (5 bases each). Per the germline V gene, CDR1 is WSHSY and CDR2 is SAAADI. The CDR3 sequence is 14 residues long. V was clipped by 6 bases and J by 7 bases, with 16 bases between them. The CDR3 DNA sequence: TGCGCCAGCAGGAGTAGGGACCGCAGAAATGAGCAGTTCTTC. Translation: CASRSRDRRNEQFF.

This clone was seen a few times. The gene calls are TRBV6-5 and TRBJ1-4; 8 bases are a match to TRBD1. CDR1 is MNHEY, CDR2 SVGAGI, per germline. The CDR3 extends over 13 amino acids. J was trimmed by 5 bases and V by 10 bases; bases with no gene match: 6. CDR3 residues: CATQGAWNEKLFF. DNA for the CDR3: TGTGCCACCCAGGGGGCATGGAATGAAAAACTGTTTTTT.